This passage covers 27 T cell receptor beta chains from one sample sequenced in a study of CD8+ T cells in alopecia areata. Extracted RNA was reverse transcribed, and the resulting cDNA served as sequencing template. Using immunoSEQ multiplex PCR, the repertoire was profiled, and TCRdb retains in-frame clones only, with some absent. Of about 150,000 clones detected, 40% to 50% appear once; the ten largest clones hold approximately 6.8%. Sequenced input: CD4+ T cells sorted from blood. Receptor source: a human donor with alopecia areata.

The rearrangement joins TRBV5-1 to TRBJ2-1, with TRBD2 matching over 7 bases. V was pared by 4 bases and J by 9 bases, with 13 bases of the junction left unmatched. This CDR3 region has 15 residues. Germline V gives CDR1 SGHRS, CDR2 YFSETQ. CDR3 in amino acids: CASSPAGTIVGEQFF. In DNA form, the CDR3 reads TGCGCCAGCAGCCCAGCCGGGACTATTGTGGGTGAGCAGTTCTTC.

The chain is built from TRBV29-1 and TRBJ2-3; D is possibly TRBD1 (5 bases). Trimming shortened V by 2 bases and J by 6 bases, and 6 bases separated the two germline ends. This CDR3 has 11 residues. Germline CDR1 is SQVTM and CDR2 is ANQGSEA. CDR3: CSVEKGDTQYF. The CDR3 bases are TGCAGCGTTGAAAAGGGGGATACGCAGTATTTT.

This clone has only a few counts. Here the CDR3 DNA reads TGCAGCGTTCAGCCTACAGGGAGCGGCTACACCTTC. Translating it yields CSVQPTGSGYTF. The chain joins TRBV29-1 to TRBJ1-2, with a weak D call TRBD1 (6 bases). CDR3 length equals 12 residues. Trimming took off 5 bases at V and 8 bases at J, with 15 bases between the two ends. Germline-derived CDR1 and CDR2 are SQVTM and ANQGSEA.

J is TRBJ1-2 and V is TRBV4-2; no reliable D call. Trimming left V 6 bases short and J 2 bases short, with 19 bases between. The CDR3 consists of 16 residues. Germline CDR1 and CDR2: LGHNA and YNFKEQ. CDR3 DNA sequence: TGTGCCAGCAGTCCAGGAGAACAGAGGATAAACTATGGCTACACCTTC. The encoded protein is CASSPGEQRINYGYTF.

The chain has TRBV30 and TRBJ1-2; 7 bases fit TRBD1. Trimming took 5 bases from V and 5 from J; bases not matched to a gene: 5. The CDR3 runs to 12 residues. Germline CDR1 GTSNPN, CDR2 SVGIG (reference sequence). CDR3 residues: CAWYRGGYGYTF. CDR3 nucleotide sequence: TGTGCCTGGTACAGGGGTGGTTATGGCTACACCTTC. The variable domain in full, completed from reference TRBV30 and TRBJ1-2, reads SQTIHQWPATLVQPVGSPLSLECTVEGTSNPNLYWYRQAAGRGLQLLFYSVGIGQISSEVPQNLSASRPQDRQFILSSKKLLLSDSGFYLCAWYRGGYGYTFGSGTRLTVV.

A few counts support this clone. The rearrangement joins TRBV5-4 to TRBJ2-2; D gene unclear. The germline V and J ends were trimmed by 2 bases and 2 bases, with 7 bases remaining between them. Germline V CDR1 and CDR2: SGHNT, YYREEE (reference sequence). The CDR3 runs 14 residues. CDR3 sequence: CASSFGRNTGELFF. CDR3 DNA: TGTGCCAGCAGCTTTGGCAGAAACACCGGGGAGCTGTTTTTT. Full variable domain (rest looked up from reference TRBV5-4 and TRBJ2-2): ETGVTQSPTHLIKTRGQQVTLRCSSQSGHNTVSWYQQALGQGPQFIFQYYREEENGRGNFPPRFSGLQFPNYSSELNVNALELDDSALYLCASSFGRNTGELFFGEGSRLTVL.

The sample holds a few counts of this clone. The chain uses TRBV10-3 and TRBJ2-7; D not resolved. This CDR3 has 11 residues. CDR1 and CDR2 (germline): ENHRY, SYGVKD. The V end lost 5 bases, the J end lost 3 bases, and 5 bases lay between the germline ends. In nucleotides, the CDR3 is TGTGCCATCAGTACCTTCTACGAGCAGTACTTC. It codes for CAISTFYEQYF.

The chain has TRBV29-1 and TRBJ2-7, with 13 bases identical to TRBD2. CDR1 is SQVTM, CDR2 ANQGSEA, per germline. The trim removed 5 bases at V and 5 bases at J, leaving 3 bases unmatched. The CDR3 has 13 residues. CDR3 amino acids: CSVRTSGSNEQYF. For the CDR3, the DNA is TGCAGCGTTCGGACTAGCGGGAGTAACGAGCAGTACTTC.

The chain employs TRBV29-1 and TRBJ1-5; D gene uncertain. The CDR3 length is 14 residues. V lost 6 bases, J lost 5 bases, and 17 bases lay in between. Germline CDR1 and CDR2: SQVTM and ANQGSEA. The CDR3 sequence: CSVLPAAGDQPQHF. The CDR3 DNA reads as TGCAGCGTACTACCGGCAGCCGGGGATCAGCCCCAGCATTTT.

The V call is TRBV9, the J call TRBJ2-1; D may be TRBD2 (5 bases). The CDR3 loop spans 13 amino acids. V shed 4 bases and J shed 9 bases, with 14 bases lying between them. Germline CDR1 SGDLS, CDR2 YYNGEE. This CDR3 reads CASSFRLKGEQFF. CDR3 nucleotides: TGTGCCAGCAGCTTCCGACTAAAGGGTGAGCAGTTCTTC.

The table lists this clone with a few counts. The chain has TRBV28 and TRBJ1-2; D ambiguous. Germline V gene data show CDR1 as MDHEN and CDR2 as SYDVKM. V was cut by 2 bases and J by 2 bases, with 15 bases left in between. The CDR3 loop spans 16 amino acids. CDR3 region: CASSLNELVLNYGYTF. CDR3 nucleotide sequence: TGTGCCAGCAGTTTAAACGAGCTGGTGCTCAACTATGGCTACACCTTC.

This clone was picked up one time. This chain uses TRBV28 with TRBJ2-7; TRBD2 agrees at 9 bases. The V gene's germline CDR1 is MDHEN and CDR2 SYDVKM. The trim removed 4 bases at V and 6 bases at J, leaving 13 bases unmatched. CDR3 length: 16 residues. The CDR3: CASSSPARGGVGEQYF. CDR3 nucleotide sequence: TGTGCCAGCAGTTCGCCGGCCCGCGGGGGGGTAGGCGAGCAGTACTTC.

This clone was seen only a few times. DNA of the CDR3: TGTGCCAGCAGTGAATGGGAACAGGGTCAGCCCCAGCATTTT. Translation: CASSEWEQGQPQHF. The gene calls are TRBV25-1 and TRBJ1-5, with TRBD1 as a possible D gene (6 bases). This CDR3 spans 14 amino acids. Germline V gene lookup returns CDR1 MGHDK and CDR2 SYGVNS. Trimming left V 1 base short and J 6 bases short, with 10 bases between.

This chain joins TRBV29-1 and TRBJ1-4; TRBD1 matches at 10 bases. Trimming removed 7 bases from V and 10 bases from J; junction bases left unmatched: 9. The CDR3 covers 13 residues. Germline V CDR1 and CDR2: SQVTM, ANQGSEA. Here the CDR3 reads CSGTGGDGRKLFF. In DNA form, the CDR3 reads TGCAGCGGGACAGGGGGAGACGGAAGAAAACTGTTTTTT.

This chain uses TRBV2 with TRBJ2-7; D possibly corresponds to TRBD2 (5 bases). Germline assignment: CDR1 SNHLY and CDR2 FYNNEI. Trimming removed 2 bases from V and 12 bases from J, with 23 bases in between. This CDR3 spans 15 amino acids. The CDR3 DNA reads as TGTGCCAGCAGTGAAATAATGACACAGTTGGGGAGCCGGTACTTC. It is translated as CASSEIMTQLGSRYF.

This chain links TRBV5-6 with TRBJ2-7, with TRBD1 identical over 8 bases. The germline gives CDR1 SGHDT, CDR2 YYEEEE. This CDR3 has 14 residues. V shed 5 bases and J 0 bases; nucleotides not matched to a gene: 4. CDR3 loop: CASRRTGSSYEQYF. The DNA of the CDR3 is TGTGCCAGCAGAAGGACAGGGAGCTCCTACGAGCAGTACTTC.

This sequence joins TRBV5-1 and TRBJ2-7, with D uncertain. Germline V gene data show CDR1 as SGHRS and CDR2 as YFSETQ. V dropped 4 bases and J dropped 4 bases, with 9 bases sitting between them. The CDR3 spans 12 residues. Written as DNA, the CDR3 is TGCGCCAGCAGCCTGGGTTTGTACGAGCAGTACTTC. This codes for CASSLGLYEQYF.

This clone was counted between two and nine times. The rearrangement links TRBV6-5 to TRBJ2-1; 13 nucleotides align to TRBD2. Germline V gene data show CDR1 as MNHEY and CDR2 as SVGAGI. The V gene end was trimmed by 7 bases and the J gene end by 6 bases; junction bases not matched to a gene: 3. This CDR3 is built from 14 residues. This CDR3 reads CASTGLAGVNEQFF. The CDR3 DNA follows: TGTGCCAGCACTGGACTAGCGGGAGTCAATGAGCAGTTCTTC.

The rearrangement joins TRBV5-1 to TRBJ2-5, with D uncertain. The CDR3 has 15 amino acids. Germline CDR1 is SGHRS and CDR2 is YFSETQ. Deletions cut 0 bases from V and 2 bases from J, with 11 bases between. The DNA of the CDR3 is TGCGCCAGCAGCTTGGAGACTGGTGTTCAAGAGACCCAGTACTTC. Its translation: CASSLETGVQETQYF.

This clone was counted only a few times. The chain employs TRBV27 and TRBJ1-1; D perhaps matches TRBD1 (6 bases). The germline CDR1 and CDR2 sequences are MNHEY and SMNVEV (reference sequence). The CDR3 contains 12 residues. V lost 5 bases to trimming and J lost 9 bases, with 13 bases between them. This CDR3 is CASSTAGTKAFF. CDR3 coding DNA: TGTGCCAGCAGTACGGCCGGGACAAAAGCTTTCTTT.

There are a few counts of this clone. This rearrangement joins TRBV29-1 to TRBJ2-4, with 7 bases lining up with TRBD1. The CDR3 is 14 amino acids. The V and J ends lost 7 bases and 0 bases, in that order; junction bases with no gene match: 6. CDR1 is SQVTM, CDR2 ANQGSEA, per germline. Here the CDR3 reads CSALGGIAKNIQYF. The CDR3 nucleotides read TGCAGCGCCCTAGGGGGCATAGCCAAAAACATTCAGTACTTC.

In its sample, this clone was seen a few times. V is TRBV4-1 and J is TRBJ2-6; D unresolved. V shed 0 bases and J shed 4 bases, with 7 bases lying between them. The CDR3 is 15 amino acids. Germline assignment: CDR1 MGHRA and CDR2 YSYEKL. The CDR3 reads CASSQEGTGANVLTF. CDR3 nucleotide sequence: TGCGCCAGCAGCCAAGAGGGAACCGGGGCCAACGTCCTGACTTTC.

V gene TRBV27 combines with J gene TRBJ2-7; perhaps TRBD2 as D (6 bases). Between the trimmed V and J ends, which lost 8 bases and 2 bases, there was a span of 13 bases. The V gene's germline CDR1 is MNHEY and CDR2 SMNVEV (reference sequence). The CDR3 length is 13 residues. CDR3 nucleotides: TGTGCCAGCCAGACTAGTTCCGCCTACGAGCAGTACTTC. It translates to CASQTSSAYEQYF.

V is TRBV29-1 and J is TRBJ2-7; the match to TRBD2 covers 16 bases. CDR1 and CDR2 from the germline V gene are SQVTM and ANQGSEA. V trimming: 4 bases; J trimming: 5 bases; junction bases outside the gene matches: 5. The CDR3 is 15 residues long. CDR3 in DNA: TGCAGCGTTGGGGGACTAGCGGGAGGGCCCCACGAGCAGTACTTC. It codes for CSVGGLAGGPHEQYF.

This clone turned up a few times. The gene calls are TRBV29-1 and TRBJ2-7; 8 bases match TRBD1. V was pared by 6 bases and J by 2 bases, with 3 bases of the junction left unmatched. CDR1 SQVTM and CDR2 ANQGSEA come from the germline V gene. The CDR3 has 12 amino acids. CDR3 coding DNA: TGCAGCGTCAACAGGGGGACCTACGAGCAGTACTTC. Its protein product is CSVNRGTYEQYF.

CDR3 nucleotides: TGTGCCAGCAGTGAAATGACTACCTACGAGCAGTACTTC. Its protein is CASSEMTTYEQYF. The V call is TRBV25-1, the J call TRBJ2-7, with D perhaps TRBD2 (5 bases). Trimming took off 2 bases at V and 2 bases at J, with 7 bases between the two ends. Germline V lookup: CDR1 MGHDK, CDR2 SYGVNS. CDR3 length: 13 amino acids.

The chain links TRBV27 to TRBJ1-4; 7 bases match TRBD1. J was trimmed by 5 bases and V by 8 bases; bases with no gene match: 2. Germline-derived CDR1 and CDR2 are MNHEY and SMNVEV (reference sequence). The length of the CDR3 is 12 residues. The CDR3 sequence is CASRTGNEKLFF. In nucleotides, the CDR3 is TGTGCCAGCCGGACAGGAAATGAAAAACTGTTTTTT.